What follows describes a single TCR beta chain. Its antigen is unidentified. Compared with germline, one end of the junction differs, possibly owing to a read error. This sample is drawn from a study of tumor and adjacent non-tumor tissue in lung cancer. Overall study: The cohort had about a dozen adenocarcinoma, a couple of squamous cell and 1 small cell patients. Patients were aged roughly 31 to 76, roughly 9 men and 5 women, stage I to III.

Study-wide results and caveats: TCR diversity was significantly greater in tumor than normal lung tissue. Normal lung showed higher cumulative top 100 clone frequency than tumor.

The CDR3 has 14 residues. Germline lookup yields CDR1 DFQATT and CDR2 SNEGSKA (reference sequence). TCRbeta libraries were built with three rounds of nested PCR, modified from ARM-PCR. TCRdb used MiXCR to reprocess the multiplex PCR reads, holding one entry per CDR3 protein. The sample gives around 99,000 distinct CDR3 sequences, roughly 75% of which show up once; 30% to 45% is in the top ten. RNA was extracted from bulk tissue without any cell sorting. The receptor was isolated from a woman aged 55 to 70 with non-small cell lung cancer. Sequenced: lung tumor tissue. This chain uses TRBV20-1 with TRBJ2-7; 12 bases fit TRBD1. CDR3 amino acids: CSAKGGQGAYEQYF. CDR3 DNA: TGCAGTGCTAAAGGGGGACAGGGGGCATACGAGCAGTATTTC.